This T cell receptor beta chain was recorded in a study of beta chain features in type 1 diabetes. Study-level points and caveats: TCRB CDR3s were moderately but significantly shorter in Type 1 diabetes patients in all four CD4+ subsets.

With respect to this clone: Its specificity is not known.

The CDR3 runs 17 residues. Germline V CDR1 and CDR2: LGHNA, YSLEER. V shed 0 bases and J shed 6 bases, with 18 bases lying between them. Expressed TCRB transcripts were sequenced because the isolated RNA had all been reverse transcribed beforehand. Some clones are missing from TCRdb's copy, which holds only in-frame ones; the method was immunoSEQ multiplex PCR. Seen here are tens of thousands of clones, 66% observed once, and the top ten hold approximately 1.7%. The chain couples TRBV4-3 to TRBJ2-4, with TRBD2 as a possible D gene (7 bases). This receptor was taken from a man aged 25 to 45 with type 1 diabetes. Some clones in this sample may be carry-over from other donors' samples. Source material: Tregs from blood. The CDR3 loop is CASSQEARGGGGNIQYF. In nucleotides, the CDR3 is TGCGCCAGCAGCCAAGAGGCCCGTGGCGGGGGCGGAAACATTCAGTACTTC.